This entry lists 28 T cell receptor beta chains sequenced from one sample in a study of T cells in Graves' hyperthyroidism and ophthalmopathy. TCR beta CDR3 regions were amplified from RNA. HTBI primers were used for first-round RT-PCR of the TCR CDR3. Via MiXCR, TCRdb re-called the multiplex PCR reads, giving one row per CDR3 protein. The sample has around 690,000 distinct CDR3 sequences; 15% to 20% are singletons. Sequencing used blood. Receptors originate from a middle-aged man with Graves' hyperthyroidism.

CDR3 DNA: TGTGCCAGCAAGGACAGCCATGGGCGCAGTGAGCCCCAGCATTTT. It codes for CASKDSHGRSEPQHF. The gene calls are TRBV2 and TRBJ1-5; maybe TRBD1 (6 bases). CDR3 length equals 15 residues. Germline values: CDR1 SNHLY, CDR2 FYNNEI. Trimming removed 7 bases from V and 8 bases from J, with 21 bases in between.

The chain carries TRBV4-2 and TRBJ2-7; D may be TRBD1 or TRBD2 (5 bases each). The CDR3 is made up of 16 amino acids. V was trimmed by 3 bases and J by 2 bases, leaving 17 bases between them. CDR1 and CDR2 (germline): LGHNA, YNFKEQ. This chain's CDR3 is CASSHSGASGAYEQYF. In DNA, the CDR3 is TGTGCCAGCAGCCACTCCGGGGCAAGCGGAGCCTACGAGCAGTACTTC.

This clonotype was picked up a small number of times. V gene TRBV5-1 combines with J gene TRBJ2-2; no definite D call. V lost 0 bases and J lost 4, with 16 bases in between. CDR3 length equals 17 residues. Per the germline V gene, CDR1 is SGHRS and CDR2 is YFSETQ. CDR3 sequence reads: CASSLAPREPGTGELFF. CDR3 nucleotides: TGCGCCAGCAGCTTGGCCCCTAGGGAACCGGGCACCGGGGAGCTGTTTTTT.

This clonotype came up many times. The chain has TRBV12-3 or TRBV12-4 and TRBJ1-1; perhaps TRBD1 as D (6 bases). The CDR3 length is 15 residues. V lost 6 bases, J lost 0 bases, and 14 bases lay in between. The CDR3 region is CASSPTGVMNTEAFF. CDR3 sequence (DNA): TGTGCCAGCAGCCCGACAGGTGTAATGAACACTGAAGCTTTCTTT.

This clonotype was detected many times. This chain links TRBV28 with TRBJ2-1; D is ambiguous. The length of the CDR3 is 15 residues. Germline assignment: CDR1 MDHEN and CDR2 SYDVKM. V gave up 2 bases and J gave up 3 bases, with 11 bases separating them. CDR3 protein: CASSLPRMVYNEQFF. In DNA form, the CDR3 reads TGTGCCAGCAGTTTACCTAGGATGGTCTACAATGAGCAGTTCTTC.

This sequence joins TRBV10-3 and TRBJ2-1; D uncertain. Germline assignment: CDR1 ENHRY and CDR2 SYGVKD. Trimming stripped 6 bases from V and 5 bases from J, with 8 bases between. CDR3 length equals 12 residues. CDR3 region: CAIRYPNNEQFF. As DNA, the CDR3 is TGTGCCATCAGGTATCCCAACAATGAGCAGTTCTTC.

This clonotype appeared many times. This chain links TRBV6-1 with TRBJ2-5; D gene uncertain. V was shortened by 2 bases and J by 5 bases, with 12 bases between the two germline ends. The germline CDR1 and CDR2 sequences are MNHNS and SASEGT. This CDR3 comprises 14 residues. CDR3 DNA: TGTGCCAGCAGTGAAATTGGGTTAGGGGAGACCCAGTACTTC. Its translation: CASSEIGLGETQYF.

In its sample, this clonotype was seen a few times. V usage is TRBV30 and J usage is TRBJ2-7; D may correspond to TRBD1 or TRBD2 (6 bases each). CDR3 size: 12 residues. Germline V gives CDR1 GTSNPN, CDR2 SVGIG (reference sequence). The V and J ends lost 3 bases and 5 bases respectively, with 11 bases between them. The CDR3 DNA reads as TGTGCCTGGAGGGAGGGGGTTCACGAGCAGTACTTC. This encodes CAWREGVHEQYF.

This clonotype was observed many times. V usage is TRBV24-1 and J usage is TRBJ2-7, with D possibly being TRBD1 (5 bases). The CDR3 is made up of 13 amino acids. Germline V gene lookup returns CDR1 KGHDR and CDR2 SFDVKD. V was trimmed by 7 bases and J by 4 bases, leaving 13 bases between them. The DNA for the CDR3 is TGTGCCACCAGCGGGTCGACAGCTTACGAGCAGTACTTC. Encoded protein: CATSGSTAYEQYF.

This clonotype has a count of ten or more. V gene TRBV11-3 combines with J gene TRBJ2-1; 13 bases are a match to TRBD2. Germline-derived CDR1 and CDR2 are SGHNT and YENEEA. This CDR3 is 15 amino acids long. The V segment lost 5 bases and the J segment 7 bases; nucleotides outside the gene matches: 5. CDR3 DNA: TGTGCCAGCAGCAAAGGGACTAGCGGGATAAATGAGCAGTTCTTC. Translation gives CASSKGTSGINEQFF.

This rearrangement joins TRBV5-6 to TRBJ2-6; tentative D call: TRBD2 (5 bases). The CDR3 extends over 16 amino acids. V gave up 4 bases and J gave up 0 bases, with 11 bases separating them. Germline CDR1 reads SGHDT; CDR2 reads YYEEEE. CDR3 protein: CASSDGIRSGANVLTF. As DNA, the CDR3 is TGTGCCAGCAGCGACGGGATCCGCTCTGGGGCCAACGTCCTGACTTTC.

This clonotype has at least ten counts. This rearrangement joins TRBV29-1 to TRBJ2-7, with 11 bases lining up with TRBD2. With 2 bases clipped from V and 1 base from J, the junction kept 13 bases outside the gene matches. CDR1 and CDR2 (germline): SQVTM, ANQGSEA. This CDR3 contains 18 residues. The CDR3 coding sequence is TGCAGCGTTGAAAGTTTTTTAGCGGGAGGGCCCCGGTCCTACGAGCAGTACTTC. Protein sequence: CSVESFLAGGPRSYEQYF.

The V call is TRBV6-2 or TRBV6-3, the J call TRBJ2-7, with 10 positions matching TRBD2. The CDR3 consists of 16 residues. Germline CDR1 is MNHEY and CDR2 is SVGEGT. J gave up 3 bases and V 6 bases, and 11 bases lay outside the gene matches. The CDR3 is CASRRRGLADRYEQYF. The CDR3 coding sequence is TGTGCCAGCAGACGACGCGGACTAGCGGACCGCTACGAGCAGTACTTC.

The chain recombines TRBV30 with TRBJ2-7; D perhaps matches TRBD1 (6 bases). The CDR3 runs to 14 residues. From germline, CDR1 is GTSNPN and CDR2 SVGIG (reference sequence). V gave up 2 bases and J gave up 3 bases, with 14 bases separating them. In DNA, the CDR3 is TGTGCCTGGAGTCGTACAGGGACGATCTACGAGCAGTACTTC. It translates to CAWSRTGTIYEQYF.

CDR3 DNA: TGTGCCTGGATAAAAACAGGGGGTGCAGCGGGGAAAGGTTGGAATGAGCAGTTCTTC. This sequence encodes CAWIKTGGAAGKGWNEQFF. The V gene is TRBV30, the J gene TRBJ2-1, with TRBD1 as a possible D gene (8 bases). V shed 4 bases and J shed 7 bases, with 32 bases lying between them. This CDR3 has 19 residues. Germline loops: CDR1 GTSNPN, CDR2 SVGIG (reference sequence).

The J gene is TRBJ2-7, the V gene TRBV2, with D possibly being TRBD2 (5 bases). CDR3 length: 13 residues. V shed 4 bases and J shed 4 bases, with 11 bases lying between them. Germline CDR1 reads SNHLY; CDR2 reads FYNNEI. CDR3 region: CASSGTLSYEQYF. CDR3 DNA sequence: TGTGCCAGCAGTGGGACTCTTTCTTACGAGCAGTACTTC.

This clonotype has only a few counts. This chain links TRBV10-1 with TRBJ2-2; tentatively, D is TRBD1 (5 bases). Germline V lookup: CDR1 WNHNN, CDR2 SYGVQD (reference sequence). The CDR3 runs to 14 residues. Trimming took 11 bases from V and 1 from J, leaving 14 bases between them. The CDR3 sequence is CAAGPGLNTGELFF. The DNA for the CDR3 is TGCGCCGCAGGGCCGGGCCTGAACACCGGGGAGCTGTTTTTT.

This clonotype was found a few times. The genes are TRBV11-2 and TRBJ1-5, with D possibly TRBD1 on 5 matching bases. Germline CDR1 SGHAT, CDR2 FQNNGV. The CDR3 contains 15 residues. Trimming removed 2 bases from V and 2 bases from J, with 10 bases in between. CDR3 in amino acids: CASSLKVGGNQPQHF. The CDR3 coding sequence is TGTGCCAGCAGCTTAAAGGTAGGGGGCAATCAGCCCCAGCATTTT.

In its sample, this clonotype was seen many times. The chain links TRBV6-1 to TRBJ2-7; 9 bases line up with TRBD1. CDR3 length: 17 residues. The ends lost 6 bases at V and 13 bases at J; junction bases unmatched: 25. CDR1 and CDR2 (germline): MNHNS, SASEGT. The DNA for the CDR3 is TGTGCCAGCAGCCCACTCATCCCGGGACAGGGAGAACGAGCAGGATACTTC. The encoded protein is CASSPLIPGQGERAGYF.

This clonotype was detected many times. The chain carries TRBV18 and TRBJ2-2, with 8 bases that match TRBD2. The V and J ends lost 4 bases and 5 bases, in that order; junction bases with no gene match: 6. The CDR3 is made up of 15 amino acids. CDR1 KGHSH and CDR2 LQKENI come from the germline V gene. This chain's CDR3 is CASSQRAGGTGELFF. DNA of the CDR3: TGTGCCAGCTCACAGCGCGCGGGAGGTACCGGGGAGCTGTTTTTT.

This chain links TRBV30 with TRBJ1-1; D unresolved. Germline loops: CDR1 GTSNPN, CDR2 SVGIG (reference sequence). The germline V and J ends were trimmed by 0 bases and 7 bases, with 6 bases remaining between them. The CDR3 spans 11 residues. CDR3 protein: CAWSVRDEAFF. The CDR3 DNA sequence: TGTGCCTGGAGTGTCAGAGATGAAGCTTTCTTT.

This clonotype was counted many times. This chain joins TRBV2 and TRBJ1-4; D is unresolved. Trimming removed 2 bases at V and 5 bases at J, with 12 bases between. CDR3 size: 15 residues. Germline CDR1 SNHLY, CDR2 FYNNEI. Written as DNA, the CDR3 is TGTGCCAGCAGTGAACGCGCGGGCCCCAATGAAAAACTGTTTTTT. It specifies CASSERAGPNEKLFF.

The V call is TRBV4-1, the J call TRBJ1-5; D is ambiguous. Germline-derived CDR1 and CDR2 are MGHRA and YSYEKL. This CDR3 is built from 16 residues. V was pared by 4 bases and J by 0 bases, with 13 bases between. Written as DNA, the CDR3 is TGCGCCAGCAGCCTAGTTTCACTTTATAGCAATCAGCCCCAGCATTTT. Its protein product is CASSLVSLYSNQPQHF.

This clonotype was seen at least ten times. The V and J genes are TRBV19 and TRBJ2-7; 8 positions match TRBD1. The CDR3 contains 15 residues. J gave up 5 bases and V 5 bases, and 11 bases lay outside the gene matches. CDR1 and CDR2 (germline): LNHDA, SQIVND (reference sequence). CDR3 region: CASSLAGGVAHEQYF. DNA for the CDR3: TGTGCCAGTAGTCTAGCAGGGGGCGTGGCCCACGAGCAGTACTTC. Full variable domain (outside the CDR3, taken from reference TRBV19 and TRBJ2-7): DGGITQSPKYLFRKEGQNVTLSCEQNLNHDAMYWYRQDPGQGLRLIYYSQIVNDFQKGDIAEGYSVSREKKESFPLTVTSAQKNPTAFYLCASSLAGGVAHEQYFGPGTRLTVT.

This clonotype was observed many times. This chain joins TRBV19 and TRBJ1-4; D ambiguous. V was shortened by 3 bases and J by 5 bases, with 10 bases between the two germline ends. Germline V lookup: CDR1 LNHDA, CDR2 SQIVND (reference sequence). The CDR3 is 14 residues long. The CDR3 nucleotides read TGTGCCAGTAGTATTCTGTTCCCGAATGAAAAACTGTTTTTT. It codes for CASSILFPNEKLFF.

This clonotype was seen at least ten times. This chain links TRBV27 with TRBJ2-1; 7 bases map to TRBD1. Germline CDR1 is MNHEY and CDR2 is SMNVEV (reference sequence). Trimming at V came to 5 bases and at J to 3 bases, leaving 7 bases not matched to a gene. The CDR3 runs 15 residues. DNA for the CDR3: TGTGCCAGCAGTCTTACAGGGGTTCGCTACAATGAGCAGTTCTTC. Translated: CASSLTGVRYNEQFF.

The chain combines TRBV9 with TRBJ1-5, with D unresolved. The CDR3 extends over 15 amino acids. Trimming shortened V by 3 bases and J by 9 bases, and 19 bases separated the two germline ends. CDR1 SGDLS and CDR2 YYNGEE come from the germline V gene. The DNA of the CDR3 is TGTGCCAGCAGCGGCAATACGTCCGAAAAGGGGCCCCAGCATTTT. This codes for CASSGNTSEKGPQHF.

The chain is built from TRBV28 and TRBJ1-4, with 11 bases matching TRBD1. Germline V gives CDR1 MDHEN, CDR2 SYDVKM. CDR3 length: 16 amino acids. Unmatched junction bases numbered 9, after V lost 6 bases and J lost 6 bases. The CDR3 DNA is TGTGCCAGCAGCCGGTGGGACAGGGGGAGTCATGAAAAACTGTTTTTT. This encodes CASSRWDRGSHEKLFF. The full variable domain, rest sourced from reference TRBV28 and TRBJ1-4, is DVKVTQSSRYLVKRTGEKVFLECVQDMDHENMFWYRQDPGLGLRLIYFSYDVKMKEKGDIPEGYSVSREKKERFSLILESASTNQTSMYLCASSRWDRGSHEKLFFGSGTQLSVL.